This entry concerns a single TCR beta chain. Its specificity is not known. This sample stems from a study of CD8 T cells in Susac syndrome. Findings of the study overall: The total CD8+ repertoires contained some 15 Susac-specific public clones, and the CD8+ TEMRA repertoires contained 5 or 6. Clonal expansion of CD8+ cells in Susac peaked in TEMRA cells (and in active patients).

J was trimmed by 0 bases and V by 6 bases; bases with no gene match: 11. This CDR3 contains 15 residues. Germline V CDR1 and CDR2: DFQATT, SNEGSKA (reference sequence). Reverse transcription used roughly 0.5 to 1 ug RNA and random hexamers. Amplification of TCR beta CDR3 used immunoSEQ multiplex PCR across 54 Vbeta and 13 Jbeta. Using its own MiXCR run on the immunoSEQ multiplex PCR reads, TCRdb lists one record per CDR3 protein. The sample contains 100,000 to 110,000 distinct CDR3 sequences, about 96% of which appear only once. V and J are TRBV20-1 and TRBJ2-7, with 7 bases matching TRBD2. This receptor was taken from a human donor with Susac syndrome. Sequenced input: CD8+ T cells from PBMCs. DNA for the CDR3: TGCAGTGCAAGACAAGCGGGAAGGAGCTCCTACGAGCAGTACTTC. It encodes CSARQAGRSSYEQYF.